The 5 T cell receptor beta chains presented below share a single source sample, sequenced in a study of post-analysis software for immune sequencing data. Points from the study as a whole: With TRBV5-6, TRBV5-1 and TRBV20-1 included, 4 or 5 TRBV segments were more frequent in patients than in controls.

No antigen has been assigned to these receptors. The library was made from cDNA and included unique molecular identifiers. MiXCR, applied by TCRdb to the PCR reads, yields one record per CDR3 protein. The table records 700,000 to 900,000 distinct CDR3 sequences, roughly 46% of them present only once. The sequenced sample was blood. These receptors originate from a girl aged 10 to 17 with multiple sclerosis.

A few counts support this clonotype. The chain recombines TRBV4-3 with TRBJ2-5; D unclear. The CDR3 covers 17 residues. The V gene's germline CDR1 is LGHNA and CDR2 YSLEER. The V and J ends lost 1 base and 11 bases respectively, with 26 bases between them. CDR3 DNA sequence: TGCGCCAGCAGCCAAGCGAGAGGAGACTGGCCTGGGTATGAGCAGTACTTC. Translated: CASSQARGDWPGYEQYF.

This chain connects TRBV7-9 to TRBJ2-7; 8 bases align to TRBD2. Trimming at V came to 1 base and at J to 2 bases, leaving 1 base not matched to a gene. The length of the CDR3 is 14 residues. The germline CDR1 and CDR2 sequences are SEHNR and FQNEAQ (reference sequence). CDR3 sequence: CASSLEGLAYEQYF. In nucleotides, the CDR3 is TGTGCCAGCAGCTTAGAGGGACTAGCCTACGAGCAGTACTTC.

In its sample, this clonotype was seen a few times. The rearrangement joins TRBV12-3 or TRBV12-4 to TRBJ2-4; 9 nucleotides agree with TRBD1. The CDR3 is 15 amino acids. V dropped 5 bases and J dropped 8; count of bases not matched to a gene: 10. CDR3 bases: TGTGCCAGCAGTCCCCGGGTGACAGGGGGGGACATTCAGTACTTC. It translates to CASSPRVTGGDIQYF.

The chain combines TRBV12-3 or TRBV12-4 with TRBJ2-1; no firm D call. This CDR3 is 13 amino acids long. Between the trimmed V and J ends, which lost 10 bases and 8 bases, there was a span of 18 bases. CDR3: CATRRSSSYEQFF. In DNA, the CDR3 is TGTGCCACCCGGCGATCCAGCAGTTATGAGCAGTTCTTC.

The V gene is TRBV7-2, the J gene TRBJ2-3; no clear D. Deletions cut 3 bases from V and 6 bases from J, with 13 bases between. Germline V gives CDR1 SGHTA, CDR2 FQGNSA. This CDR3 has 14 residues. The CDR3 DNA sequence: TGTGCCAGCAGCTTTTCAATCCCGAGGGATACGCAGTATTTT. It codes for CASSFSIPRDTQYF.